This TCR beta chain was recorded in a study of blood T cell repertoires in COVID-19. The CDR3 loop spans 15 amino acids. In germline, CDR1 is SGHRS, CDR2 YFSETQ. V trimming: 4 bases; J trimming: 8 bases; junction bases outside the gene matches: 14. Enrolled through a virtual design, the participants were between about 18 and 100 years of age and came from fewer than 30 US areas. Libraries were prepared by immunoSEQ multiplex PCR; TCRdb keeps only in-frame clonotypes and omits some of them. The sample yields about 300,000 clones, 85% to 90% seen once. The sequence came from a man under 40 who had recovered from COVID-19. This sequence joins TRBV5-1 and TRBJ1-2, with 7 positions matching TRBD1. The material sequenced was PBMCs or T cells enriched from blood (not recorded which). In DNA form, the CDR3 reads TGCGCCAGCAGCCCTCCGGACAGGCCCTTAGGGGGCTACACCTTC. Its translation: CASSPPDRPLGGYTF.